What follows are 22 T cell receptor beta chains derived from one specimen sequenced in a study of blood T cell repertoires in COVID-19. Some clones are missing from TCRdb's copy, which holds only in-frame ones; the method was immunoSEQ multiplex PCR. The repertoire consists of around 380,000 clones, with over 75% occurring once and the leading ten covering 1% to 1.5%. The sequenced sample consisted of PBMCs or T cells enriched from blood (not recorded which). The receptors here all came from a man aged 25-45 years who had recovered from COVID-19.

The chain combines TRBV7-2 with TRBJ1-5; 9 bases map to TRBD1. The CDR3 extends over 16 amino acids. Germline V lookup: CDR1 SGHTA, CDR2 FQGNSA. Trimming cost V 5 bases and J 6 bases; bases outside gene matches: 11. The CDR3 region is CASSQTGGRTSQPQHF. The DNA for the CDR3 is TGTGCCAGCAGCCAGACAGGGGGAAGGACAAGTCAGCCCCAGCATTTT.

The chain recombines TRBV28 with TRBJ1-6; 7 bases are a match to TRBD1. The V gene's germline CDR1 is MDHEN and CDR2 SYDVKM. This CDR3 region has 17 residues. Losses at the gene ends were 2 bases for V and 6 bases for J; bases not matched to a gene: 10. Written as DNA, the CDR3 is TGTGCCAGCAGTTTAAGAATCGCGTACAGGGGTAATTCACCCCTCCACTTT. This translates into CASSLRIAYRGNSPLHF.

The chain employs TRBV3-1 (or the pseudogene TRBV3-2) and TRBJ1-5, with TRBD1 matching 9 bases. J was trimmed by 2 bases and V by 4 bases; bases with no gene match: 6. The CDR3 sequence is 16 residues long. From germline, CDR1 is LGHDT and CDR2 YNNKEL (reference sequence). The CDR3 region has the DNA TGTGCCAGCAGCCCTTGGGGACAGGGAGGCAATCAGCCCCAGCATTTT. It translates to CASSPWGQGGNQPQHF.

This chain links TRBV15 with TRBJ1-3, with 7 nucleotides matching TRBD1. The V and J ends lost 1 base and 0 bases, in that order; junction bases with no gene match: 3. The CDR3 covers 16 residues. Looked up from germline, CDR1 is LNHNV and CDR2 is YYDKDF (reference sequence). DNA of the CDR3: TGTGCCACCAGCAGAGGTGGGACAGCCTCTGGAAACACCATATATTTT. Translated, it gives CATSRGGTASGNTIYF.

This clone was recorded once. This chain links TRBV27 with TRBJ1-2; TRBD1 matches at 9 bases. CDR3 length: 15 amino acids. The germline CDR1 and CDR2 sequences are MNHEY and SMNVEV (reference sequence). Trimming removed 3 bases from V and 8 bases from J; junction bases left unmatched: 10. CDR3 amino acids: CASSFLGTGLRGYTF. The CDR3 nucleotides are TGTGCCAGCAGTTTTCTTGGGACAGGGTTGAGGGGCTACACCTTC.

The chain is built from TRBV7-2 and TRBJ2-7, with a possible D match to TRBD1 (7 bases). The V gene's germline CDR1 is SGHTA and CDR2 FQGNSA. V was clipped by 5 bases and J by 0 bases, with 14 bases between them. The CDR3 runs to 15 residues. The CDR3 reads CASSRQGGYSYEQYF. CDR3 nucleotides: TGTGCCAGCAGCCGGCAGGGGGGTTACTCCTACGAGCAGTACTTC.

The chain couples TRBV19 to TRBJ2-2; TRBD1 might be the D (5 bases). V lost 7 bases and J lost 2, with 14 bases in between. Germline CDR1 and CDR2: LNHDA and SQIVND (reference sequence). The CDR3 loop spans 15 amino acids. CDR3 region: CASIHKGENTGELFF. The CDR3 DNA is TGTGCCAGTATACACAAAGGGGAAAACACCGGGGAGCTGTTTTTT.

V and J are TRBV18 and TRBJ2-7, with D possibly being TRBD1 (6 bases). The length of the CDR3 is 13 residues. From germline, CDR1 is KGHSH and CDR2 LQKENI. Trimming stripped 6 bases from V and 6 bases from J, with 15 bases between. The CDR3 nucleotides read TGTGCCAGCTCCGGTCAACAGGGATCCGAGCAGTACTTC. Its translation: CASSGQQGSEQYF. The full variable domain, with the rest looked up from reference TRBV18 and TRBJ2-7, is NAGVMQNPRHLVRRRGQEARLRCSPMKGHSHVYWYRQLPEEGLKFMVYLQKENIIDESGMPKERFSAEFPKEGPSILRIQQVVRGDSAAYFCASSGQQGSEQYFGPGTRLTVT.

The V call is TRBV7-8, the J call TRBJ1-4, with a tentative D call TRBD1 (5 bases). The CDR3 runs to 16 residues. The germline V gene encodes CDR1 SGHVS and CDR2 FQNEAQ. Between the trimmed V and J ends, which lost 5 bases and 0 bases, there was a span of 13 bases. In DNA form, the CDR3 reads TGTGCCAGCAGCCCCTGGGGCCCGGCAACTAATGAAAAACTGTTTTTT. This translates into CASSPWGPATNEKLFF. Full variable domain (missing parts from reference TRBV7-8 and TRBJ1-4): GAGVSQSPRYKVAKRGQDVALRCDPISGHVSLFWYQQALGQGPEFLTYFQNEAQLDKSGLPSDRFFAERPEGSVSTLKIQRTQQEDSAVYLCASSPWGPATNEKLFFGSGTQLSVL.

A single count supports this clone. The CDR3 coding sequence is TGTGCCAGCAGCTTTCGGGACAGGGTAACTGAAGCTTTCTTT. Its protein is CASSFRDRVTEAFF. The rearrangement links TRBV5-6 to TRBJ1-1; TRBD1 matches 9 bases. From germline, CDR1 is SGHDT and CDR2 YYEEEE. The CDR3 sequence is 14 residues long. The junction had 4 bases not matched to a gene; V was cut back by 2 bases and J by 5 bases. Looking up the rest from reference TRBV5-6 and TRBJ1-1 gives the full variable domain: DAGVTQSPTHLIKTRGQQVTLRCSPKSGHDTVSWYQQALGQGPQFIFQYYEEEERQRGNFPDRFSGHQFPNYSSELNVNALLLGDSALYLCASSFRDRVTEAFFGQGTRLTVV.

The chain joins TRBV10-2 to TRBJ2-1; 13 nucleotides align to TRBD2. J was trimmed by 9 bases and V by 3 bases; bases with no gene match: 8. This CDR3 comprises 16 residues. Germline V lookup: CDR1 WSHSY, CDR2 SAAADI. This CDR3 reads CASSERRLAGGSEQFF. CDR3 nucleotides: TGCGCCAGCAGTGAACGACGACTAGCGGGGGGTAGTGAGCAGTTCTTC.

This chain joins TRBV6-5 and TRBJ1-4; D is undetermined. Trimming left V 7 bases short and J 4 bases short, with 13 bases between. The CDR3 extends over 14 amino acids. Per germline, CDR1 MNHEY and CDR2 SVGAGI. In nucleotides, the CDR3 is TGTGCCAGCACTTTCGTAGTCCTTAATGAAAAACTGTTTTTT. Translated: CASTFVVLNEKLFF.

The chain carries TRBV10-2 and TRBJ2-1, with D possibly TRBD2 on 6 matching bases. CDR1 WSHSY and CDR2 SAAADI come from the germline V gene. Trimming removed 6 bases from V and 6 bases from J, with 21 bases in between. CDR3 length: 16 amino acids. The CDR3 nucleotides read TGCGCCAGCAGCGGGGTTAGGGACTCAATGGCCAATGAGCAGTTCTTC. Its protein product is CASSGVRDSMANEQFF.

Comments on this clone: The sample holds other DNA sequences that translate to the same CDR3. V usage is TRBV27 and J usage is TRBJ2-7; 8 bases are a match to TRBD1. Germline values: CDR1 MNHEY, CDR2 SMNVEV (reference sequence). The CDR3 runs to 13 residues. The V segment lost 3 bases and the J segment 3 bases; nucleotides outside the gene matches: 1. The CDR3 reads CASSFTGGYEQYF. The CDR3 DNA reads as TGTGCCAGCAGTTTCACAGGGGGCTACGAGCAGTACTTC.

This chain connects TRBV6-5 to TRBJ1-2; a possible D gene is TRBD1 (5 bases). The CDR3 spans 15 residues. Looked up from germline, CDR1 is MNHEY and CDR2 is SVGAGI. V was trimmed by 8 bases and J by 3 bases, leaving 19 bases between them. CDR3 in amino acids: CASVPWAGRDYGYTF. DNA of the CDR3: TGTGCCAGCGTCCCTTGGGCAGGGCGTGACTATGGCTACACCTTC.

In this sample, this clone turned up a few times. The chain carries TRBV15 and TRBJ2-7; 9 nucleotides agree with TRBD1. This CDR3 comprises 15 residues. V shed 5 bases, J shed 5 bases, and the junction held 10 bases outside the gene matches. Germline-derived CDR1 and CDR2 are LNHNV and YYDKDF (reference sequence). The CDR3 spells CATSVTGTGRNEQYF. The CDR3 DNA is TGTGCCACCAGCGTAACCGGGACAGGGCGCAACGAGCAGTACTTC.

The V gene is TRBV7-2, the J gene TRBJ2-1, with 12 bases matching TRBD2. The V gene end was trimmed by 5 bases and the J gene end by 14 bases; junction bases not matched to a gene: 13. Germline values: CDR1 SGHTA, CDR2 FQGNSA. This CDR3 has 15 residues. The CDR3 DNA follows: TGTGCCAGCAGCCCTCAGAGGGCTAGCGGGGGGGCAAAGTTCTTC. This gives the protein CASSPQRASGGAKFF.

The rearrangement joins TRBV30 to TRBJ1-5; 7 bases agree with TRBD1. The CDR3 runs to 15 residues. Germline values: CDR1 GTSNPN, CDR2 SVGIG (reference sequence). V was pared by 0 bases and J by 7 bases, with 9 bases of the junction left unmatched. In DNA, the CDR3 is TGTGCCTGGAGTGTAGGGGGCGGTGGAGGGCAGCCCCAGCATTTT. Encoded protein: CAWSVGGGGGQPQHF. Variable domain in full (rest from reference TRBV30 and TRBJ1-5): SQTIHQWPATLVQPVGSPLSLECTVEGTSNPNLYWYRQAAGRGLQLLFYSVGIGQISSEVPQNLSASRPQDRQFILSSKKLLLSDSGFYLCAWSVGGGGGQPQHFGDGTRLSIL.

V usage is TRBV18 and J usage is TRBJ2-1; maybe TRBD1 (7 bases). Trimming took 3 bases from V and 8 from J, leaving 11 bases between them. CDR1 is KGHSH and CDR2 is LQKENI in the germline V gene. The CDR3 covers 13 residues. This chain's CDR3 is CASSPQGGHEQFF. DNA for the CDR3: TGTGCCAGCTCACCCCAGGGGGGACATGAGCAGTTCTTC. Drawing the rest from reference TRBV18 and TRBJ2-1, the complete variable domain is NAGVMQNPRHLVRRRGQEARLRCSPMKGHSHVYWYRQLPEEGLKFMVYLQKENIIDESGMPKERFSAEFPKEGPSILRIQQVVRGDSAAYFCASSPQGGHEQFFGPGTRLTVL.

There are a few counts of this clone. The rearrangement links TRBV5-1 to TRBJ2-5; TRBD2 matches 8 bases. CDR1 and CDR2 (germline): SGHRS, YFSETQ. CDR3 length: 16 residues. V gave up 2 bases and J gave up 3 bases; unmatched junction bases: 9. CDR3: CASSFSRGDLEETQYF. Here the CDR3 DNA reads TGCGCCAGCAGCTTCTCGCGGGGGGATCTAGAAGAGACCCAGTACTTC.

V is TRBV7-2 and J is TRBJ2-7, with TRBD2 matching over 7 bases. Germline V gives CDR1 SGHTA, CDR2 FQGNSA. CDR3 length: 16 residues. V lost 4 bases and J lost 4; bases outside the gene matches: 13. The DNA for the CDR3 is TGTGCCAGCAGCTCCACCCCTGGGCGGGGGAGGTACGAGCAGTACTTC. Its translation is CASSSTPGRGRYEQYF.

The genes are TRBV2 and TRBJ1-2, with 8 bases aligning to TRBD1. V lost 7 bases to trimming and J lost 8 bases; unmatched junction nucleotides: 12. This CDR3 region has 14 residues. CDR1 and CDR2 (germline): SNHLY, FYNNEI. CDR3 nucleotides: TGTGCCAGCAAGGTGGGGACAGGTTGGGGCGGCTACACCTTC. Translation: CASKVGTGWGGYTF. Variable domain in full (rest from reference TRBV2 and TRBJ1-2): EPEVTQTPSHQVTQMGQEVILRCVPISNHLYFYWYRQILGQKVEFLVSFYNNEISEKSEIFDDQFSVERPDGSNFTLKIRSTKLEDSAMYFCASKVGTGWGGYTFGSGTRLTVV.